The sequence of this T cell receptor (beta chain) was determined in a study of blood T cell repertoires in COVID-19. Study at large: The samples span acute and convalescent COVID-19 from the United States, Italy and Spain. Sources were T cells, B-cell-depleted T cells, or PBMCs; the material itself was cDNA or gDNA.

Participants reported their clinical history, and cohort assignment relied on those reports. Trimming at V came to 5 bases and at J to 2 bases, leaving 5 bases not matched to a gene. This CDR3 has 15 residues. Germline values: CDR1 LGHDT, CDR2 YNNKEL (reference sequence). Sequencing was performed with immunoSEQ multiplex PCR; in TCRdb, only in-frame clones are kept and a portion is missing. The sample lists roughly 41,000 clones, roughly nine tenths occurring once. What was sequenced was PBMCs or T cells enriched from blood (not recorded which). The TCR originated in a woman aged 50 to 65 who had recovered from COVID-19. The rearrangement uses TRBV3-1 (or the pseudogene TRBV3-2) and TRBJ2-7; 11 bases are shared with TRBD2. The CDR3 DNA follows: TGTGCCAGCAGCTTCACTAGCGGGGGAACCTACGAGCAGTACTTC. It specifies CASSFTSGGTYEQYF.